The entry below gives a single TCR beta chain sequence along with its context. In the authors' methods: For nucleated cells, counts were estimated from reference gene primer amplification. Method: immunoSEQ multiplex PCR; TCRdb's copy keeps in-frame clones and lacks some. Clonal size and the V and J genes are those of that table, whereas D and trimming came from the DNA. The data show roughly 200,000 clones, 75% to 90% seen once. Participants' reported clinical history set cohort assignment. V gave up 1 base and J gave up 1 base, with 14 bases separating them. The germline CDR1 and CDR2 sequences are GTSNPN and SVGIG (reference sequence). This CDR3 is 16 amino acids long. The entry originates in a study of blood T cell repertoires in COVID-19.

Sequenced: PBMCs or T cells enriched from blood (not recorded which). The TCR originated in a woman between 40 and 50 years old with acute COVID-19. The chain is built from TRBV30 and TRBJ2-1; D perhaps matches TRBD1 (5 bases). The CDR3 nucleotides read TGTGCCTGGAGTGGGCCCCGCAGGGATTCCTACAATGAGCAGTTCTTC. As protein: CAWSGPRRDSYNEQFF.